This T cell receptor beta chain was retrieved from a study of T-cell reconstitution after alpha-beta-depleted transplantation in children. Construction of the TCRbeta library involved unique molecular identifiers. In TCRdb, the PCR reads were re-called with MiXCR into one record per CDR3 protein. The sample holds about 500,000 distinct CDR3 sequences, around a third seen once. This receptor was taken from a human donor who donated a stem cell graft to a child with aplastic anemia. The sample was PBMCs from the stem cell graft donor, taken from the stem cell graft.

The CDR3 DNA reads TGCAGCGTTAAAATGACAGGGCCTAATGAAAAACTGTTTTTT. Its protein product is CSVKMTGPNEKLFF. The chain has TRBV29-1 and TRBJ1-4; the match to TRBD1 covers 7 bases. The germline CDR1 and CDR2 sequences are SQVTM and ANQGSEA. The length of the CDR3 is 14 residues. J was trimmed by 3 bases and V by 5 bases; bases with no gene match: 6.